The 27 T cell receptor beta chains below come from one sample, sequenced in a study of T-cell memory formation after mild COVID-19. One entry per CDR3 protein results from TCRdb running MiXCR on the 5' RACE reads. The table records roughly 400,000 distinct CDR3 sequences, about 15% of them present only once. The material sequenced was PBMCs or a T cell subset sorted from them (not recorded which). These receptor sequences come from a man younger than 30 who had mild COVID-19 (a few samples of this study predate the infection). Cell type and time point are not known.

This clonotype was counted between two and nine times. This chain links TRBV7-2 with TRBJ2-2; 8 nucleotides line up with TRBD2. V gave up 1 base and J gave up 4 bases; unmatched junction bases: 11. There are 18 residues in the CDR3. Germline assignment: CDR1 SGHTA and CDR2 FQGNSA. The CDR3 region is CASSLEGSGAIITGELFF. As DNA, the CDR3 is TGTGCCAGCAGCTTAGAGGGTAGCGGGGCTATCATCACCGGGGAGCTGTTTTTT. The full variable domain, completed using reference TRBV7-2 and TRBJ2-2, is GAGVSQSPSNKVTEKGKDVELRCDPISGHTALYWYRQSLGQGLEFLIYFQGNSAPDKSGLPSDRFSAERTGGSVSTLTIQRTQQEDSAVYLCASSLEGSGAIITGELFFGEGSRLTVL.

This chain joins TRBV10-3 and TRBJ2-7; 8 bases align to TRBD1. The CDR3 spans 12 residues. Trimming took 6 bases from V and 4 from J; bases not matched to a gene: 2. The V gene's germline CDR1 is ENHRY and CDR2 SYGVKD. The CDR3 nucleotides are TGTGCCATCAGCACAGGGGGTTACGAGCAGTACTTC. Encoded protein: CAISTGGYEQYF.

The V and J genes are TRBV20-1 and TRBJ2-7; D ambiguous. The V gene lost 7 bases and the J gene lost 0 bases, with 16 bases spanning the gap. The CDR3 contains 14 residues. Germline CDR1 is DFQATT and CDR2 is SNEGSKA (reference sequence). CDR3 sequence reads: CSVPNNPNSYEQYF. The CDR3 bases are TGCAGTGTACCAAATAACCCTAACTCCTACGAGCAGTACTTC.

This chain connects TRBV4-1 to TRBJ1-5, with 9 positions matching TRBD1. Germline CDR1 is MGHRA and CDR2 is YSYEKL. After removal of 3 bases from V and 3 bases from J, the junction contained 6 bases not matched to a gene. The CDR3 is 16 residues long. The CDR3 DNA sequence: TGCGCCAGCAGCCATCCCGGGACAGGGTACAATCAGCCCCAGCATTTT. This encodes CASSHPGTGYNQPQHF.

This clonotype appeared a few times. The CDR3 sequence is CSASFTSGRGETQYF. CDR3 bases: TGCAGTGCTAGTTTCACTAGCGGGAGAGGAGAGACCCAGTACTTC. The chain joins TRBV20-1 to TRBJ2-5; 11 bases line up with TRBD2. The CDR3 has 15 amino acids. Germline CDR1 and CDR2: DFQATT and SNEGSKA (reference sequence). V was pared by 3 bases and J by 4 bases, with 7 bases of the junction left unmatched.

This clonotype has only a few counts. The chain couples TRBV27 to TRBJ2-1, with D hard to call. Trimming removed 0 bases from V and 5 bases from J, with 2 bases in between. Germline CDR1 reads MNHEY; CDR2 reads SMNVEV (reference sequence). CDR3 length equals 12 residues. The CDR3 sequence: CASSLSHNEQFF. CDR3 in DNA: TGTGCCAGCAGTTTATCCCACAATGAGCAGTTCTTC.

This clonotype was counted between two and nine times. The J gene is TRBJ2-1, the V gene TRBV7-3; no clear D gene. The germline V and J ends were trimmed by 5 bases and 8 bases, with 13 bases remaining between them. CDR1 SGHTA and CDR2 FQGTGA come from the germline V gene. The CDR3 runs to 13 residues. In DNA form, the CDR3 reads TGTGCCAGCAGCCTAAATCCTAGTGATGAGCAGTTCTTC. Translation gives CASSLNPSDEQFF. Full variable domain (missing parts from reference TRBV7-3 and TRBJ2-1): GAGVSQTPSNKVTEKGKYVELRCDPISGHTALYWYRQSLGQGPEFLIYFQGTGAADDSGLPNDRFFAVRPEGSVSTLKIQRTERGDSAVYLCASSLNPSDEQFFGPGTRLTVL.

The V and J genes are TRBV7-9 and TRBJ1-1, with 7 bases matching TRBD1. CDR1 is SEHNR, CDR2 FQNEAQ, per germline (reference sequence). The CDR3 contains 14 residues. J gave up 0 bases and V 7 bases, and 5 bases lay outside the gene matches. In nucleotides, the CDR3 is TGTGCCAGCATCCCGACAGGGTTGAACACTGAAGCTTTCTTT. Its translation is CASIPTGLNTEAFF.

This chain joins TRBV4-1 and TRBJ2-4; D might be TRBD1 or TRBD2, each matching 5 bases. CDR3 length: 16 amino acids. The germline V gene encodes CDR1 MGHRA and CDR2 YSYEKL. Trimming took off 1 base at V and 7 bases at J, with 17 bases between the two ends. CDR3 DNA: TGCGCCAGCAGCCAAGCTTGGGGACGGACGAGGAACATTCAGTACTTC. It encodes CASSQAWGRTRNIQYF.

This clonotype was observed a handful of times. The CDR3 loop reads CASTAGGTEAFF. CDR3 DNA sequence: TGCGCCAGCACCGCCGGGGGGACTGAAGCTTTCTTT. V is TRBV4-1 and J is TRBJ1-1, with D possibly matching TRBD1 (5 bases). V was pared by 7 bases and J by 5 bases, with 11 bases between. The germline gives CDR1 MGHRA, CDR2 YSYEKL. This CDR3 contains 12 residues.

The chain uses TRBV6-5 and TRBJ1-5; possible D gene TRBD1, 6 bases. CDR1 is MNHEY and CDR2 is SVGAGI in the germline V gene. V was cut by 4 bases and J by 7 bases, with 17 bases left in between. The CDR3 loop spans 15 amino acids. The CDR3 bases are TGTGCCAGCAGTTTACTCCTGGGGGCAGGACAGCCCCAGCATTTT. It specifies CASSLLLGAGQPQHF.

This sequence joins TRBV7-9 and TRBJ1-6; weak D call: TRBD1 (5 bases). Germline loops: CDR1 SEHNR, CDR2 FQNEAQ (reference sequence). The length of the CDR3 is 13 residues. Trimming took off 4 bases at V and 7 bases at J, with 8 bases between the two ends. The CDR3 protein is CASSSGQNSPLHF. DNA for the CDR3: TGTGCCAGCAGCTCAGGGCAGAATTCACCCCTCCACTTT.

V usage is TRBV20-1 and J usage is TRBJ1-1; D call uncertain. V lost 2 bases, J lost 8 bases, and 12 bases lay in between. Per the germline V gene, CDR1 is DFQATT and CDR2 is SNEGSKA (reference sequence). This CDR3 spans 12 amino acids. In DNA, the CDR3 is TGCAGTGCTAGACATATGAGAGTGGAAGCTTTCTTT. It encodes CSARHMRVEAFF.

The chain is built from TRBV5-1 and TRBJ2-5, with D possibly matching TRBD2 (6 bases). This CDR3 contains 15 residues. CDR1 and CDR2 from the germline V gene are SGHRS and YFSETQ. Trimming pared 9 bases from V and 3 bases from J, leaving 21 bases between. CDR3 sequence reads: CATSLDASVEETQYF. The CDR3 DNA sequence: TGCGCCACTTCCCTTGACGCTAGCGTAGAAGAGACCCAGTACTTC.

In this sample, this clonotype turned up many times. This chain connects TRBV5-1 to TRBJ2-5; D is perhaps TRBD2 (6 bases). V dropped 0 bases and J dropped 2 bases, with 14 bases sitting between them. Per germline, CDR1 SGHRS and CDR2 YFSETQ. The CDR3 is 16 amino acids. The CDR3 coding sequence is TGCGCCAGCAGCTTGGGAGGTAGTAGCGGACAAGAGACCCAGTACTTC. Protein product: CASSLGGSSGQETQYF.

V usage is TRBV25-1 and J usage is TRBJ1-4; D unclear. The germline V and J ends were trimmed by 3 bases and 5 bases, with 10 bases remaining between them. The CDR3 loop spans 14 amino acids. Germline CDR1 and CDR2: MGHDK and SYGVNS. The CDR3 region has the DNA TGTGCCAGCAGTGAGGGCGGGGAGAATGAAAAACTGTTTTTT. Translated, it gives CASSEGGENEKLFF.

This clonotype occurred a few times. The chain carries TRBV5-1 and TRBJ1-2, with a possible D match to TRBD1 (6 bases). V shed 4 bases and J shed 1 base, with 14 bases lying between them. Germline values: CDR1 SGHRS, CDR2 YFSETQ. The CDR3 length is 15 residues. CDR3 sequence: CASSLPGQVNYGYTF. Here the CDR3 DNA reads TGCGCCAGCAGCCTCCCGGGACAAGTTAACTATGGCTACACCTTC.

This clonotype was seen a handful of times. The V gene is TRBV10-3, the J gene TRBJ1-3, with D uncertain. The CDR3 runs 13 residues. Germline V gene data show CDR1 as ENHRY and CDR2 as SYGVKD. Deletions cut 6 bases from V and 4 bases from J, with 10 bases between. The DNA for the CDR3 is TGTGCCATCAGCGCCGAGGAGGGAAACACCATATATTTT. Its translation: CAISAEEGNTIYF.

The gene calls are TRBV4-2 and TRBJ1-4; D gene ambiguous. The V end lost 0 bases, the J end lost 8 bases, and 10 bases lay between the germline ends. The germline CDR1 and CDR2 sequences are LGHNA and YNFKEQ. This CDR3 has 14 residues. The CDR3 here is CASSQEGRVEKLFF. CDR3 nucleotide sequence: TGTGCCAGCAGCCAAGAAGGAAGGGTAGAAAAACTGTTTTTT.

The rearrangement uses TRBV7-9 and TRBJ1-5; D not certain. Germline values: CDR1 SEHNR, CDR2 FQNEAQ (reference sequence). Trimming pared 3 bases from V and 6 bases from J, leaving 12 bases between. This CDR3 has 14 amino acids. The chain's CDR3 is CASSFGGVGQPQHF. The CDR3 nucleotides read TGTGCCAGCAGCTTCGGCGGGGTAGGTCAGCCCCAGCATTTT.

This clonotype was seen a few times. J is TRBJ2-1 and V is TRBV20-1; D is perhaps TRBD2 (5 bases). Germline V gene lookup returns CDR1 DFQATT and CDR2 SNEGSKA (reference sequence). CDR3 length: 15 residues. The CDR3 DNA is TGCAGCCACAAGAGTTCGGCGGGCTCCTACAATGAGCAGTTCTTC. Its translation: CSHKSSAGSYNEQFF.

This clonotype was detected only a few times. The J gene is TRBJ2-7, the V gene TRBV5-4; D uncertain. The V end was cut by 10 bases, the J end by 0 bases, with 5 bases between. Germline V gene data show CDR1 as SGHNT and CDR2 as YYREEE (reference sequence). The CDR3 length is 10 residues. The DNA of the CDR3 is TGTGCCGGCTACTCCTACGAGCAGTACTTC. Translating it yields CAGYSYEQYF.

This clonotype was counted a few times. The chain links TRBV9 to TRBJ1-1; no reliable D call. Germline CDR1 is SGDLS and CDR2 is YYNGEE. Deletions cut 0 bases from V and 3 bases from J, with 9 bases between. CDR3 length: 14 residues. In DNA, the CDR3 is TGTGCCAGCAGCGTAGTAGACTCCTACACTGAAGCTTTCTTT. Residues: CASSVVDSYTEAFF. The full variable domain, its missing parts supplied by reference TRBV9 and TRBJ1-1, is DSGVTQTPKHLITATGQRVTLRCSPRSGDLSVYWYQQSLDQGLQFLIQYYNGEERAKGNILERFSAQQFPDLHSELNLSSLELGDSALYFCASSVVDSYTEAFFGQGTRLTVV.

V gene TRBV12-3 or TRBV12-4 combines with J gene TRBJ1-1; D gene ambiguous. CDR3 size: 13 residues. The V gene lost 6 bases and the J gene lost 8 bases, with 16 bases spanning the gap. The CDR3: CASSLSELPEAFF. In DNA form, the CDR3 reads TGTGCCAGCAGCCTTTCCGAACTTCCGGAAGCTTTCTTT.

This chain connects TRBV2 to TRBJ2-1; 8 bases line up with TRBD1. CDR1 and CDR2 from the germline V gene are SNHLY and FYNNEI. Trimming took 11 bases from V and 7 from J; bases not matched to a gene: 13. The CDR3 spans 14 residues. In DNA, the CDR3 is TGTGCCCTCTACGCTTACAGGGGGAGGAATGAGCAGTTCTTC. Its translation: CALYAYRGRNEQFF.

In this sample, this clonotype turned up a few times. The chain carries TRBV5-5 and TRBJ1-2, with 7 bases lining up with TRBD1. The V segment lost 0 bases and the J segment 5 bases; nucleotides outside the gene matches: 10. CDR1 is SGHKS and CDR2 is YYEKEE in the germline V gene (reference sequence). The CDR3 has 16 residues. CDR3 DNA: TGTGCCAGCAGCTTGGGGCCCACAGGGGTAGAATATGGCTACACCTTC. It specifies CASSLGPTGVEYGYTF. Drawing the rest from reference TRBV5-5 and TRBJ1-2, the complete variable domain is DAGVTQSPTHLIKTRGQQVTLRCSPISGHKSVSWYQQVLGQGPQFIFQYYEKEERGRGNFPDRFSARQFPNYSSELNVNALLLGDSALYLCASSLGPTGVEYGYTFGSGTRLTVV.

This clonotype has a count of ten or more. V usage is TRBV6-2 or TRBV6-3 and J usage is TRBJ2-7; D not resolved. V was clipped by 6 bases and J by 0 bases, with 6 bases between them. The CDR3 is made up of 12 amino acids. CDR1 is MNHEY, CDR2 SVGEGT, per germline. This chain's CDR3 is CASSRSSYEQYF. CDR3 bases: TGTGCCAGCAGCAGGAGCTCCTACGAGCAGTACTTC.